Reported below is one T cell receptor beta chain. Method: immunoSEQ multiplex PCR; TCRdb's copy keeps in-frame clones and lacks some. The sample records tens of thousands of clones, approximately 80% being singletons. Seattle's enrolled individuals joined amid active infection and were then monitored longitudinally. Per germline, CDR1 MDHEN and CDR2 SYDVKM. The CDR3 is 15 residues long. V was pared by 2 bases and J by 5 bases, with 15 bases between. These data originate in a study of blood T cell repertoires in COVID-19. The chain combines TRBV28 with TRBJ2-5; a weak D match, TRBD2 (5 bases). The source material was peripheral blood. The sequence derives from a man aged 65 to 79 with COVID-19, enrolled during active disease. CDR3 sequence: CASSLRVDRGETQYF. In nucleotides, the CDR3 is TGTGCCAGCAGTTTACGAGTTGACCGCGGGGAGACCCAGTACTTC.